Listed below are T cell receptor beta chains from one sample, sequenced in a study of vaccination and CD4 T cells after COVID-19. Each CDR3 protein is one row after TCRdb ran MiXCR on the PCR reads. The sample shows about 17,000 distinct CDR3 sequences, roughly 62% of them seen only once. These TCRs are of unknown antigen specificity. The sample in question was CD4+ T cells from blood, cultured in vitro, obtained after SARS-CoV-2 vaccination. These receptors were taken from a human donor who had recovered from COVID-19. CDR3s include the opening cysteine and the closing phenylalanine or tryptophan. Clone size is given for some rows only: seen once, a few or many times, or a class if the clone is expanded.

cdr3_length	clone_size	j_call	v_call	cdr3_aa
14	-	TRBJ1-2	TRBV14	CASSRHTTGGGYTF
15	-	TRBJ2-7	TRBV7-6	CASSLDRQGRGEQYF
15	-	TRBJ2-2	TRBV20-1	CSARVAGANTGELFF
17	-	TRBJ1-1	TRBV30	CAWTREGRFVRNTEAFF
17	-	TRBJ1-5	TRBV6-5	CASSQSREFTGNQPQHF
15	few	TRBJ2-7	TRBV6-5	CASSSRSGTPFSTYF
14	-	TRBJ2-5	TRBV19	CASSKWQTRETQYF
15	-	TRBJ2-1	TRBV11-2	CASSLEGGNYNEQFF
11	few	TRBJ2-3	TRBV20-1	CSARGPDTQYF
14	few	TRBJ1-6	TRBV12-3/TRBV12-4	CASSRQGQDSPLHF
15	-	TRBJ1-1	TRBV19	CASSTSQGARTEAFF
16	few	TRBJ2-1	TRBV20-1	CSARVWTSGSRDEQFF
14	-	TRBJ1-5	TRBV6-5	CASSYSGESQPQHF
16	-	TRBJ2-3	TRBV24-1	CATSDPPWPTTDTQYF
15	-	TRBJ1-2	TRBV11-3	CASSSEGRLDYGYTF
14	-	TRBJ1-2	TRBV5-6	CASIKGPKNYGYTF
14	few	TRBJ1-5	TRBV7-2	CASSLVGGDQPQHF
13	-	TRBJ1-4	TRBV20-1	CSARGVSGAKLFF
15	-	TRBJ1-1	TRBV2	CASSEGVGGNTEAFF
16	few	TRBJ2-5	TRBV5-1	CASSLEAGRRQETQYF
14	few	TRBJ2-7	TRBV18	CASSPPGLAYEQYF
13	-	TRBJ2-2	TRBV6-2/TRBV6-3	CASTGGTSGELFF
18	-	TRBJ2-3	TRBV20-1	CSATGLAGGGVGTDTQYF
14	-	TRBJ1-2	TRBV28	CASSPGTGVYGYTF
16	-	TRBJ2-1	TRBV20-1	CSARDKRAGTYNEQFF
16	-	TRBJ2-3	TRBV24-1	CATSGGVSWRTDTQYF
16	-	TRBJ1-5	TRBV18	CASSPNPLGGNQPQHF
14	-	TRBJ2-3	TRBV6-1	CASTALGDPDTQYF
13	few	TRBJ1-1	TRBV20-1	CSARTVMNTEAFF
15	-	TRBJ2-1	TRBV7-2	CASSLAGGIYNEQFF
17	-	TRBJ1-3	TRBV28	CASSFADSRVPGNTIYF
13	few	TRBJ1-2	TRBV20-1	CSARPGQGTGYTF
13	-	TRBJ1-1	TRBV7-2	CASSRGRNTEAFF
10	-	TRBJ2-3	TRBV2	CASSRSMQYF
12	-	TRBJ2-1	TRBV29-1	CSVADREYEQFF
15	-	TRBJ2-5	TRBV19	CASSIVAGGQETQYF
14	-	TRBJ2-5	TRBV10-3	CASSTGLAGVTQYF
13	-	TRBJ1-1	TRBV6-2/TRBV6-3	CASSYVGGVEAFF
11	-	TRBJ2-1	TRBV11-2	CASSSVHEQFF
14	few	TRBJ1-3	TRBV12-3/TRBV12-4	CASSSRTAGNTIYF
15	-	TRBJ1-5	TRBV18	CASSPQGAGNQPQHF
13	-	TRBJ1-6	TRBV12-3/TRBV12-4	CASRARGDSPLHF
11	once	TRBJ2-3	TRBV19	CASLAGHTQYF
16	-	TRBJ2-2	TRBV7-3	CASSLSAGDNTGELFF
17	few	TRBJ2-7	TRBV20-1	CSARDGLRDRGTYEQYF
14	-	TRBJ1-2	TRBV10-3	CALSPGRALYGYTF
15	-	TRBJ2-7	TRBV11-2	CASSEGQVPHYEQYF
16	-	TRBJ2-1	TRBV18	CASSTGQGGTYNEQFF
16	-	TRBJ1-2	TRBV5-4	CASSLLRDRANYGYTF